Listed below are T cell receptor beta chains from one sample, sequenced in a study of cytotoxic CD8 clonotypes in ibrutinib-treated CLL. Sequencing was performed with immunoSEQ multiplex PCR; in TCRdb, only in-frame clones are kept and a portion is missing. The sample has hundreds of thousands of clones, 70% to 80% seen once. The material sequenced was PBMCs, taken before ibrutinib treatment. These receptors all come from a human donor with chronic lymphocytic leukemia. Each CDR3 is given with its conserved first and last residue. D genes are given only for firm matches. Expanded clones are given a class, and other clones once, few, many or no size at all.

V gene	D gene	J gene	clone size	CDR3 protein	CDR3 DNA
TRBV29-1	.	TRBJ2-7	.	CSVVTVSSYEQYF	TGCAGCGTTGTCACGGTTAGCTCCTACGAGCAGTACTTC
TRBV9	TRBD2	TRBJ2-1	.	CASRGRNLAGHNEQFF	TGTGCCAGCAGAGGAAGAAATCTAGCGGGACACAATGAGCAGTTCTTC
TRBV30	.	TRBJ2-7	.	CAWTSGRDYEQYF	TGTGCCTGGACATCGGGCAGGGACTACGAGCAGTACTTC
TRBV9	.	TRBJ2-1	once	CASSVDILQAYNNEQFF	TGTGCCAGCAGCGTAGATATCCTCCAGGCTTATAACAATGAGCAGTTCTTC
TRBV7-2	TRBD2	TRBJ2-7	.	CASSWAGLAGVGYEQYF	TGTGCCAGCAGCTGGGCGGGACTAGCGGGAGTTGGGTACGAGCAGTACTTC
TRBV13	.	TRBJ2-1	.	CASSPSGTSSYNEQFF	TGTGCCAGCAGCCCCAGCGGGACAAGCTCCTACAATGAGCAGTTCTTC
TRBV29-1	.	TRBJ2-7	.	CSVDEGGDREQYF	TGCAGCGTTGATGAAGGTGGGGACCGCGAGCAGTACTTC
TRBV5-4	.	TRBJ2-7	.	CASRESTVAGDEQYF	TGTGCCAGCAGGGAATCGACAGTGGCGGGCGACGAGCAGTACTTC
TRBV5-1	.	TRBJ2-3	few	CASSPTRVADTQYF	TGCGCCAGCAGCCCGACTAGAGTGGCAGATACGCAGTATTTT
TRBV2	TRBD1	TRBJ2-7	few	CASREGQDYEQYF	TGTGCCAGCAGGGAGGGACAGGACTACGAGCAGTACTTC
TRBV5-6	TRBD1	TRBJ1-2	.	CASSSDRVTGYTF	TGTGCCAGCAGCTCGGACAGGGTTACCGGCTACACCTTC
TRBV7-9	TRBD2	TRBJ2-1	.	CASSLLAGGPGSYNEQFF	TGTGCCAGCAGCTTACTAGCGGGAGGGCCGGGCTCCTACAATGAGCAGTTCTTC
TRBV28	TRBD1	TRBJ1-5	.	CASSTAKTGNNQPQHF	TGTGCCAGCAGTACAGCCAAGACAGGGAACAATCAGCCCCAGCATTTT
TRBV7-6	.	TRBJ2-5	.	CASSSSTGGWETQYF	TGTGCCAGCAGCTCCTCGACGGGTGGGTGGGAGACCCAGTACTTC
TRBV5-4	.	TRBJ1-4	.	CASSLDGVATNEKLFF	TGTGCCAGCAGCTTGGATGGGGTTGCAACTAATGAAAAACTGTTTTTT
TRBV27	.	TRBJ1-2	once	CASSFHAGNYGYTF	TGTGCCAGCAGTTTTCACGCCGGGAACTATGGCTACACCTTC
TRBV10-3	TRBD1	TRBJ2-7	.	CAIRPQQGAEGQYF	TGTGCCATCAGACCTCAACAGGGGGCGGAAGGGCAGTACTTC
TRBV18	.	TRBJ1-1	.	CASSLTYSEAFF	TGTGCCAGCTCACTTACGTACTCTGAAGCTTTCTTT
TRBV4-1	.	TRBJ2-5	.	CASSHTGSGKTQYF	TGCGCCAGCAGCCATACAGGGAGTGGAAAGACCCAGTACTTC